This T cell receptor beta chain originates from a study of sequential checkpoint blockade in melanoma. Trimming removed 4 bases from V and 5 bases from J, with 8 bases in between. CDR3 length equals 12 residues. Germline-derived CDR1 and CDR2 are MNHEY and SMNVEV (reference sequence). This sample's treatment: randomized to nivolumab then ipilimumab (arm A) or the reverse (arm B). None of the patients previously received DNA-damaging chemotherapy. Clones were read by immunoSEQ multiplex PCR, and TCRdb kept only the in-frame ones, dropping some. Here the sample spans 8,500 to 10,000 clones, 59% being singletons.

The sample in question was CD8+ T cells sorted from blood (inferred from file names), obtained from a patient given nivolumab and ipilimumab in sequence. The rearrangement links TRBV27 to TRBJ1-1, with D possibly being TRBD1 (6 bases). This sequence originates from a human donor with melanoma. CDR3 DNA: TGTGCCAGCAGTTCAGGGGTGACTGAAGCTTTCTTT. Its protein product is CASSSGVTEAFF.